The rows below give T cell receptor beta chains drawn from one sample of a study of blood T cell repertoires in COVID-19. TCRdb's copy holds only in-frame clones and misses some; the assay was immunoSEQ multiplex PCR. This repertoire shows hundreds of thousands of clones, approximately 85% found once; its top ten account for around 5.5%. Sequencing input: peripheral blood. The receptors originated from a man in his forties or fifties with COVID-19, enrolled during active disease. Each CDR3 is given with its conserved first and last residue. The D gene is left open where the match is weak. Some rows mark clone size as missing; the rest say once, few, many or name a class of expanded clone.

d_call j_call v_call clone_size cdr3_nt cdr3_aa
- TRBJ2-7 TRBV27 - TGTGCCAGCAGTTTATCCCTCACCGGGACTTCCTACGAGCAGTACTTC CASSLSLTGTSYEQYF
TRBD2 TRBJ2-1 TRBV4-2 once TGTGCCAGCAGCCTAGCGGGGGGGGTCCCCTACAATGAGCAGTTCTTC CASSLAGGVPYNEQFF
- TRBJ2-1 TRBV11-3 once TGTGCCAGCAGCCCCCCGGGGGATTGGTCCTACAATGAGCAGTTCTTC CASSPPGDWSYNEQFF
TRBD1 TRBJ1-2 TRBV11-2 - TGTGCCAGCAGTCTATCCGGGACAGTAGACTATGGCTACACCTTC CASSLSGTVDYGYTF
- TRBJ1-3 TRBV6-1 - TGTGCCAGCAGTGAATTTGTTAGAAACACCATATATTTT CASSEFVRNTIYF
- TRBJ2-5 TRBV30 - TGTGCCTGGAGTGTAGGTCAGGGGCGGGAGACCCAGTACTTC CAWSVGQGRETQYF
TRBD1 TRBJ1-2 TRBV7-2 - TGTGCCAGCAGTTCAGCCCCCGGGACAGGGAACACCTTC CASSSAPGTGNTF
- TRBJ2-7 TRBV4-2 - TGTGCCAGCAGCCAAGAACAGGTTTCCGAGCAGTACTTC CASSQEQVSEQYF
TRBD1 TRBJ1-5 TRBV6-6 - TGTGCCAGCAGCCCACCGGGACAGTATAGCAATCAGCCCCAGCATTTT CASSPPGQYSNQPQHF
- TRBJ1-1 TRBV6-2/TRBV6-3 - TGTGCCAGCAGTTTGGGGGGTATGAACACTGAAGCTTTCTTT CASSLGGMNTEAFF
- TRBJ1-5 TRBV30 - TGTGCCTGGAGTAGGACAGGCAATCAGCCCCAGCATTTT CAWSRTGNQPQHF
- TRBJ2-7 TRBV7-8 - TGTGCCAGCAGCTTAGCCGGACAGACCTACGAGCAGTACTTC CASSLAGQTYEQYF
TRBD1 TRBJ2-5 TRBV5-4 - TGTGCCAGCAGCTTGTCGATGACAGGGAAAGAGACCCAGTACTTC CASSLSMTGKETQYF
- TRBJ2-4 TRBV24-1 once TGTGCCACCAGTGCCCGACAGGGACTAAACATTCAGTACTTC CATSARQGLNIQYF
- TRBJ1-2 TRBV6-4 - TGTGCCAGCAGCCCCAGTCAGGGGACCTTTAACTATGGCTACACCTTC CASSPSQGTFNYGYTF
TRBD2 TRBJ2-7 TRBV6-1 - TGTGCCAGCAGCGAAGGGGAGGGGTTAGGCTCCTACGAGCAGTACTTC CASSEGEGLGSYEQYF
TRBD2 TRBJ2-7 TRBV28 - TGTGCCAGCAGTTTAGGGACTAGCCTACCCGAGCAGTACTTC CASSLGTSLPEQYF
- TRBJ2-3 TRBV2 - TGTGCCAGCATGGCGGCTAGCACAGATACGCAGTATTTT CASMAASTDTQYF
- TRBJ2-5 TRBV5-1 - TGCGCCAGCAGCATGGCGGGACAGCCCTCCGGGACCCAGTACTTC CASSMAGQPSGTQYF
TRBD1 TRBJ1-6 TRBV6-2/TRBV6-3 - TGTGCCAGCAGTTGGGACAGCAAAAATTCACCCCTCCACTTT CASSWDSKNSPLHF
- TRBJ1-1 TRBV6-1 - TGTGCCAGCAGTGATAGTTGGAACACTGAAGCTTTCTTT CASSDSWNTEAFF
- TRBJ2-7 TRBV7-2 - TGTGCCAGCAGCTTAGAACAGGGCTACGAGCAGTACTTC CASSLEQGYEQYF
- TRBJ1-1 TRBV5-8 few TGTGCCAGCAGCGTTACAGGGAACACTGAAGCTTTCTTT CASSVTGNTEAFF
TRBD1 TRBJ1-1 TRBV2 - TGTGCCAGCAGTGGAGACAGGGACACTGAAGCTTTCTTT CASSGDRDTEAFF
- TRBJ1-1 TRBV29-1 - TGCAGCGTTGAAATGGGCTTCGGCACTGAAGCTTTCTTT CSVEMGFGTEAFF
- TRBJ2-3 TRBV24-1 - TGTGCCACCAGTGACCCCGGTCCAAGCACAGATACGCAGTATTTT CATSDPGPSTDTQYF
- TRBJ1-2 TRBV30 - TGTGCCTGGAGTGTACCCATCAGGGTCTCTAACTATGGCTACACCTTC CAWSVPIRVSNYGYTF